The source of this TCR beta chain is a study of human T cells and chemical hapten exposure (dated by TCRdb to the early 2020s). With regard to the full study: For sensitization, 2% DPC in acetone was applied to a 2 cm by 2 cm area of upper inner arm skin. Patients additionally received weekly therapeutic DPC doses to the scalp throughout the approximately 25-week study period. Patch testing was performed on the upper back with Finn chambers containing 0.01% DPC, and the patch tests were scored after 6 days according to International Contact Dermatitis Research Group standards. Most of the patients in the cohort were female, and the cohort covered alopecia areata with under or over 50% scalp involvement, alopecia totalis and alopecia universalis. Libraries were combined into a pool for sequencing, and differences in TCR yield between samples came mainly from small differences in library volumes within the pool. In alopecia patients, the study followed how the peripheral blood TCR repertoire changed in vivo over primary and secondary sensitization to diphenylcyclopropenone (DPC), a hapten. Blood was sampled from patients pre-sensitization (week 0) and at 2, 6 and about 24 weeks after DPC sensitization. For TCR sequencing, blood came from 25 to 35 alopecia patients at anywhere from one to four time points (pre-sensitization, 2, 6 and 24 weeks). Findings and caveats that apply to the study as a whole: Expanded TCRs formed significantly more large CDR3 similarity clusters than pre-sensitization or healthy control sets, consistent with antigen-driven responses. Patch test score was positively correlated with the number of PT1 expanded TCRs, with significance at thresholds 8, 16 and 32 but not at 4. Because every patient had alopecia, a presumed autoimmune disease, the patients' immune response might differ from that of healthy individuals. DPC sensitization did not change how many TCRs were above 1 in 1000 frequency, and no evidence was found of alterations in global repertoire structure. Repeated subsampling changed both the strength of the expansion versus patch-test correlation and the threshold at which the correlation became significant.

This clonotype showed up many times. Its antigen target is currently unknown. The input lacks base qualities; no much larger clone sits a single base away. The label giving this sample's time point can be read as: pre-sensitization, week 0. The treatment or condition label for this specimen denotes: therapeutic diphenylcyclopropenone sensitization with weekly scalp DPC. Blood at each patch-test visit was drawn before the patch test was applied. Eligible patients were aged 18 to 70, diagnosed with alopecia, deemed suitable for DPC therapy, and excluded if pregnant. Total RNA was extracted from unfractionated whole blood that had been collected in Tempus Blood RNA tubes. Reading from cysteine to phenylalanine, the CDR3 counts 15 amino acids. Only the CDR3 DNA stays, 45 bases, in frame from base 1. According to the germline V gene, CDR1 reads MNHEY and CDR2 reads SVGAGI. The V and J ends are trimmed by 2 bases and 7 bases, leaving 15 bases between them.

Library prep was done by RACE. The sequencer listed for this sample is NextSeq 500. During library preparation, unique molecular identifiers were attached to individual cDNA molecules so that TCRs could be counted quantitatively and reproducibly. Both TCR alpha and TCR beta chains were sequenced from each blood RNA sample. Concerning the study's data processing: The median number of TCRs per sample was 90,000 to 100,000, ranging from roughly 20,000 to 700,000. V, J and CDR3 annotation of the TCR reads was performed with the Decombinator software suite. For the PS versus PT1 abundance plots, all samples were subsampled to the same number of TCRs (28,000). Expanded TCRs were defined as absent before sensitization and observed at least eight times at the 2-week time point. TCRdb redid the processing of the public reads, applying fastp at Q25 and MiXCR, and retained in-frame beta chains. Identical CDR3 proteins give one entry, which carries the most common genes and DNA. The V and J calls shown here were made by TCRdb, not taken from the authors' results. For this sample there are 200,000 to 300,000 distinct CDR3 sequences; 7% to 10% appear just once. The ten most abundant clones make up about 2.5% of the sample.

The chain employs TRBV6-5 and TRBJ2-1; TRBD1 is a possible D gene, resting on 5 matching bases. The origin of this receptor is a woman aged 40 to 50 with alopecia areata. Some clones in this sample may be carry-over from other donors' samples. Sequenced here: whole blood, sampled in connection with sensitization to the hapten diphenylcyclopropenone (DPC). Read as DNA, the sequence is TGTGCCAGCAGTTACGTTTTAAGTAGGGGAAATGAGCAGTTCTTC. Its translation reads: CASSYVLSRGNEQFF.